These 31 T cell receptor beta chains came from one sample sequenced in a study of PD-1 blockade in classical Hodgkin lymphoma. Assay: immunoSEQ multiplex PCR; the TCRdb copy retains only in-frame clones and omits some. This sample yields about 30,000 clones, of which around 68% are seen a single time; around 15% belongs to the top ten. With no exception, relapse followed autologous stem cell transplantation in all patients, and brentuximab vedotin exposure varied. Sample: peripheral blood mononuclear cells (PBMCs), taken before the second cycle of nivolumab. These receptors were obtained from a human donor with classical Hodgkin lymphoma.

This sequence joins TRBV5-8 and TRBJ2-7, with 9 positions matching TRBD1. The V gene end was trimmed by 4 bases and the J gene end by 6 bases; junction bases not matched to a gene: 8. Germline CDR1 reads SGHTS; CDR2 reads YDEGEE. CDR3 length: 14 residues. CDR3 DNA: TGTGCCAGCAGCCCCCGGGACAGGGTAGGCGAGCAGTACGTC. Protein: CASSPRDRVGEQYV.

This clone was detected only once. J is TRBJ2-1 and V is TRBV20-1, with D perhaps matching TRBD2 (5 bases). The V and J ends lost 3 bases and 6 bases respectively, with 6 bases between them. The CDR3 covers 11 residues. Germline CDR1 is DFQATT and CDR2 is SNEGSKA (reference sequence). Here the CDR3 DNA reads TGCAGTGCTAGTCGGGGCAATGAGCAGTTCTTC. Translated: CSASRGNEQFF.

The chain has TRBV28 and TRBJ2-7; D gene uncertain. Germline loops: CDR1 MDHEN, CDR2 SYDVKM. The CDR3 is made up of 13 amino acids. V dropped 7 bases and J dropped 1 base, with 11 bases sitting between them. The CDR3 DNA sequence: TGTGCCAGCACCACCCGTGGGTCCTACGAGCAGTACTTC. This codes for CASTTRGSYEQYF.

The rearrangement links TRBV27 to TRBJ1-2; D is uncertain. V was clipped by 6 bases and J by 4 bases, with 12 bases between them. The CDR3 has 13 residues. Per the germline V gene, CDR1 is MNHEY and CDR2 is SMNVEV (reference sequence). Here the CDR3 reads CASSRRATYGYTF. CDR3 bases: TGTGCCAGCAGCCGGCGGGCAACCTATGGCTACACCTTC.

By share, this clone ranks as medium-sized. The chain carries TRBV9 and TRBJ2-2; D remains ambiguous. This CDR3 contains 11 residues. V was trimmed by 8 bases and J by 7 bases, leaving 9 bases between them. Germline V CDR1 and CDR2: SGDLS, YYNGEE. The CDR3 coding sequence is TGTGCCAGTAGGAGTGGCGGGGAGCTGTTTTTT. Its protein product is CASRSGGELFF.

The CDR3: CASSRTRLETQYF. The CDR3 DNA follows: TGTGCCAGCAGCCGAACTAGGCTGGAGACCCAGTACTTC. The J gene is TRBJ2-5, the V gene TRBV7-2, with D possibly TRBD2 on 5 matching bases. V was pared by 5 bases and J by 5 bases, with 12 bases between. The CDR3 length is 13 residues. Germline CDR1 reads SGHTA; CDR2 reads FQGNSA. Full variable domain (missing parts from reference TRBV7-2 and TRBJ2-5): GAGVSQSPSNKVTEKGKDVELRCDPISGHTALYWYRQSLGQGLEFLIYFQGNSAPDKSGLPSDRFSAERTGGSVSTLTIQRTQQEDSAVYLCASSRTRLETQYFGPGTRLLVL.

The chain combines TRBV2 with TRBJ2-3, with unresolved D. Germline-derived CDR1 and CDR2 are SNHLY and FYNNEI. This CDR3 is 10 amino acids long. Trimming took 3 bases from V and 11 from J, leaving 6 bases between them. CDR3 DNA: TGTGCCAGCAGTGACCAGAGGCAGTATTTT. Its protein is CASSDQRQYF. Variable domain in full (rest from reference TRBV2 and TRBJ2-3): EPEVTQTPSHQVTQMGQEVILRCVPISNHLYFYWYRQILGQKVEFLVSFYNNEISEKSEIFDDQFSVERPDGSNFTLKIRSTKLEDSAMYFCASSDQRQYFGPGTRLTVL.

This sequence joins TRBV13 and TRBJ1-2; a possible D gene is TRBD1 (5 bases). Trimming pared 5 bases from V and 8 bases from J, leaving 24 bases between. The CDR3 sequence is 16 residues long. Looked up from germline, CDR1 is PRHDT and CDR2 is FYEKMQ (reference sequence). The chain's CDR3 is CASSTRAGKFRGGYTF. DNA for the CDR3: TGTGCCAGCAGCACCAGGGCAGGGAAATTTCGGGGAGGCTACACCTTC.

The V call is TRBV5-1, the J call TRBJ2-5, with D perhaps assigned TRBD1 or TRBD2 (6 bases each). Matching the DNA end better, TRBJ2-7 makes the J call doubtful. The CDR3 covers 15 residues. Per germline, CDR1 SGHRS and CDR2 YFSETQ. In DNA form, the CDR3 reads TGCGCCAGCAGCTTTAACCAGGGGAGGTCCTACGAGCAGTACTTC. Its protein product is CASSFNQGRSYEQYF.

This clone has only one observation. The DNA for the CDR3 is TGTGCCAGCAGCCCCCGACTCACGAGCTCCTATAATTCACCCCTCCACTTT. Amino acid sequence: CASSPRLTSSYNSPLHF. This chain links TRBV11-2 with TRBJ1-6; D is unresolved. Germline V gene lookup returns CDR1 SGHAT and CDR2 FQNNGV. This CDR3 comprises 17 residues. The V gene lost 5 bases and the J gene lost 0 bases, with 14 bases spanning the gap.

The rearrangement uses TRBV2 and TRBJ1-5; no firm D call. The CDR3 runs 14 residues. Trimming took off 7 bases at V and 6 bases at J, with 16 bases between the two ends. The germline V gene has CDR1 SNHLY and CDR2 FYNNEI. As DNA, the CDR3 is TGTGCCAGCACCCCGGGAGAGGGCGGTCAGCCCCAGCATTTT. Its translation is CASTPGEGGQPQHF.

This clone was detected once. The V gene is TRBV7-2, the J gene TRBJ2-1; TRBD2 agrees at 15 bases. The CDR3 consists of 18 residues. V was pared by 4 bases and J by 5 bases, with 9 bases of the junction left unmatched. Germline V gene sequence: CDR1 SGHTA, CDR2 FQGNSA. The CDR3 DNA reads TGTGCCAGCAGCTCCCGGACTAGCGGGGGGGCCAAGAACAATGAGCAGTTCTTC. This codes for CASSSRTSGGAKNNEQFF.

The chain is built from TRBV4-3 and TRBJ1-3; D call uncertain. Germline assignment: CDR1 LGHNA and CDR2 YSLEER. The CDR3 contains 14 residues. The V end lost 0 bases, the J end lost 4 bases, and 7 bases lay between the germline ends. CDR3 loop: CASSQDTGGNTIYF. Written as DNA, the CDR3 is TGCGCCAGCAGCCAAGATACGGGGGGAAACACCATATATTTT.

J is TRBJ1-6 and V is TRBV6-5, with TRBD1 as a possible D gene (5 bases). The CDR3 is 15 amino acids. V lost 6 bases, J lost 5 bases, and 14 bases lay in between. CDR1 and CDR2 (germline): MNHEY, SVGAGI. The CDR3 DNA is TGTGCCAGCAGACGCCAGGGAGCTGATAATTCACCCCTCCACTTT. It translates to CASRRQGADNSPLHF.

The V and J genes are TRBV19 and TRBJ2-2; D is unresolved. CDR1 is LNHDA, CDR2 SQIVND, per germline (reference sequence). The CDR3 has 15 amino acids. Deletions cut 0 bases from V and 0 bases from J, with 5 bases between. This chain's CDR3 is CASSIDEANTGELFF. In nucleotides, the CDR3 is TGTGCCAGTAGTATAGATGAAGCGAACACCGGGGAGCTGTTTTTT.

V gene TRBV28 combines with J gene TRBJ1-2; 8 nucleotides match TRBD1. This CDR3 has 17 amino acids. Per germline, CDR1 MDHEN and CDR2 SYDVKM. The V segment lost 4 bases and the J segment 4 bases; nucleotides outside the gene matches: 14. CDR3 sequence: CASSSTPGRGRGYGYTF. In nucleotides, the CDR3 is TGTGCCAGCAGTTCCACCCCTGGCAGGGGGCGAGGCTATGGCTACACCTTC.

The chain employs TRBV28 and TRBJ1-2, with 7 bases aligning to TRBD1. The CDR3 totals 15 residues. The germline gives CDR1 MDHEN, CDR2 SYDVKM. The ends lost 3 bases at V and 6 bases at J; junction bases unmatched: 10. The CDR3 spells CASSFLGGKEHGYTF. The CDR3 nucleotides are TGTGCCAGCAGTTTTCTAGGGGGCAAGGAACATGGCTACACCTTC.

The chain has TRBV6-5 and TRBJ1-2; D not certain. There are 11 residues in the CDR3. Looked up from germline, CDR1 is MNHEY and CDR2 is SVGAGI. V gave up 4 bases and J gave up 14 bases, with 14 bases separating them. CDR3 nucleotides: TGTGCCAGCAGTTCCCCCGGTGGCTGGACCTTC. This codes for CASSSPGGWTF.

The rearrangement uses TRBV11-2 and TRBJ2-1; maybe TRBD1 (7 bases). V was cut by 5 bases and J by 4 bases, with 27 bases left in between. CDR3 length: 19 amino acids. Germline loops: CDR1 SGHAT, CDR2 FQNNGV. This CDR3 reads CASSPPPLSGRGAYNEQFF. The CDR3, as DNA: TGTGCCAGCAGCCCCCCCCCTCTAAGTGGCAGGGGGGCTTACAATGAGCAGTTCTTC.

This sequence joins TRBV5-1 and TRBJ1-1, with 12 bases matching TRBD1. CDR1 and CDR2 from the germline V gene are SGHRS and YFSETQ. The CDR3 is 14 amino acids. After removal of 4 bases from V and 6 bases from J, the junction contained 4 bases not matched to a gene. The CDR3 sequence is CASSTGQGAAEAFF. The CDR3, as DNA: TGCGCCAGCAGCACGGGACAGGGGGCCGCTGAAGCTTTCTTT.

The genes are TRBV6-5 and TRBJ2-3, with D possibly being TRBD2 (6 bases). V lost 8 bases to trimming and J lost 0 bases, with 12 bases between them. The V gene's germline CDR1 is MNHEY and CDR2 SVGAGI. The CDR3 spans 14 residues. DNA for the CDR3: TGTGCCAGCGGGACTGCTACAAGCACAGATACGCAGTATTTT. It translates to CASGTATSTDTQYF.

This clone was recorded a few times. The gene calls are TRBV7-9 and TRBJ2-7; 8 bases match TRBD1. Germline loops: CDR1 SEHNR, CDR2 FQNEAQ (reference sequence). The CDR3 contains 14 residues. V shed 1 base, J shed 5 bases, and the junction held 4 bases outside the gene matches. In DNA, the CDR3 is TGTGCCAGCAGCTTAGGGACAGGGCTTAACGAGCAGTACGTC. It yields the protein CASSLGTGLNEQYV.

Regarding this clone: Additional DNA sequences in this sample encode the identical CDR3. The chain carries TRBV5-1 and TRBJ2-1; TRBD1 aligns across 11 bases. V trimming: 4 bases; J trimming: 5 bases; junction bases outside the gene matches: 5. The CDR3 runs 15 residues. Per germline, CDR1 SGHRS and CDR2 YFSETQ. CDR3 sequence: CASSTGTGGNNEQFF. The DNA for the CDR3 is TGCGCCAGCAGCACCGGGACAGGGGGGAACAATGAGCAGTTCTTC.

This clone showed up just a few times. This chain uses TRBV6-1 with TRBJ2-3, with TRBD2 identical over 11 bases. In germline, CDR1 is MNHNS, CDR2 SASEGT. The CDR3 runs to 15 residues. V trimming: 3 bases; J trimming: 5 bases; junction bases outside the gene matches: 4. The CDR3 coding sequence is TGTGCCAGCAGTGAGATAGCGGGGGGGCTAGATACGCAGTATTTT. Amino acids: CASSEIAGGLDTQYF.

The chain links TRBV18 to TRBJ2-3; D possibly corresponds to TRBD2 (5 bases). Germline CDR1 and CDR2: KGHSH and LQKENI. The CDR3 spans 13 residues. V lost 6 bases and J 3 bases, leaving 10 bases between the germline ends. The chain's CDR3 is CASSQLETDTQYF. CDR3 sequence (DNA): TGTGCCAGCTCGCAACTAGAGACAGATACGCAGTATTTT.

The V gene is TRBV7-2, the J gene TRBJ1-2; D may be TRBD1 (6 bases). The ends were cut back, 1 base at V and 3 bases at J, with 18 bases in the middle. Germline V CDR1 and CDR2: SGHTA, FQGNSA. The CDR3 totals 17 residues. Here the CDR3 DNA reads TGTGCCAGCAGCTTAGTTCCTTTAACAGGGAGATACTATGGCTACACCTTC. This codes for CASSLVPLTGRYYGYTF.

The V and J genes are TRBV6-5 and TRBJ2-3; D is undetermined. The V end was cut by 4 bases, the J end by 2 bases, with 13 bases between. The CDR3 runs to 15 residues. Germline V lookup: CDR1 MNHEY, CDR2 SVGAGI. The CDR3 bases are TGTGCCAGCAGTTGGTCCCAGGTCGACACAGATACGCAGTATTTT. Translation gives CASSWSQVDTDTQYF.

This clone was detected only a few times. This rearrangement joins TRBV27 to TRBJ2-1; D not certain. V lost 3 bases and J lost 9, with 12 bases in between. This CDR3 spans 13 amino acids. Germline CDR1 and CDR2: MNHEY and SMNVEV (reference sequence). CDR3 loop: CASSFTVGGEQFF. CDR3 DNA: TGTGCCAGCAGTTTTACAGTGGGTGGTGAGCAGTTCTTC.

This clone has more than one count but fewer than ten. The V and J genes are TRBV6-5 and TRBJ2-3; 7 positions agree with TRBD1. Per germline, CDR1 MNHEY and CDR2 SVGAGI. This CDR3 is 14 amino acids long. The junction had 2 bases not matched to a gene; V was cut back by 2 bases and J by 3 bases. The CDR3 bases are TGTGCCAGCAGTTACGACAGGGAGACAGATACGCAGTATTTT. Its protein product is CASSYDRETDTQYF.

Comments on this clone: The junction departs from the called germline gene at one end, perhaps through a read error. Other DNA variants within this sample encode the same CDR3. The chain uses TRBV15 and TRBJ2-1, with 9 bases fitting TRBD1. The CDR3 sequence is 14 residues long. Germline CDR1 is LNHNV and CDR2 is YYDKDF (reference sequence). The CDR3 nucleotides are TGTGCCACCAGCGGCGGACAGGGGAAGAATGAGCAATTCTTC. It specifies CATSGGQGKNEQFF.

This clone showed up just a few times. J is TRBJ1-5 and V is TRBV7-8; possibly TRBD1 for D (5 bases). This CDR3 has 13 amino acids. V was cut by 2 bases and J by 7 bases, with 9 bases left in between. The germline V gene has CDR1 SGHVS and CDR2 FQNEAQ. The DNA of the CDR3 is TGTGCCAGCAGCTTAACTGGGACCCAGCCCCAGCATTTT. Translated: CASSLTGTQPQHF.